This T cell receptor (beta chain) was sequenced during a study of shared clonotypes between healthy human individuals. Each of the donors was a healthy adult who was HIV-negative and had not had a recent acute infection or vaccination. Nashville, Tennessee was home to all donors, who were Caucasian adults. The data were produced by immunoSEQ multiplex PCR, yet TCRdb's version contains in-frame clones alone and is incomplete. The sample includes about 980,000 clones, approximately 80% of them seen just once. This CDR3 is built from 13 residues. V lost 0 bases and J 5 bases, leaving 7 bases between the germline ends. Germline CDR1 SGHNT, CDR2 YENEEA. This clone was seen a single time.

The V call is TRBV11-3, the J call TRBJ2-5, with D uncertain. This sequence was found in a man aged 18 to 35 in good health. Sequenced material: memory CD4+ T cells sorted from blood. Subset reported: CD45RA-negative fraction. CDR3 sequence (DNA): TGTGCCAGCAGCTTAGATCTCGGGGAGACCCAGTACTTC. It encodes CASSLDLGETQYF.